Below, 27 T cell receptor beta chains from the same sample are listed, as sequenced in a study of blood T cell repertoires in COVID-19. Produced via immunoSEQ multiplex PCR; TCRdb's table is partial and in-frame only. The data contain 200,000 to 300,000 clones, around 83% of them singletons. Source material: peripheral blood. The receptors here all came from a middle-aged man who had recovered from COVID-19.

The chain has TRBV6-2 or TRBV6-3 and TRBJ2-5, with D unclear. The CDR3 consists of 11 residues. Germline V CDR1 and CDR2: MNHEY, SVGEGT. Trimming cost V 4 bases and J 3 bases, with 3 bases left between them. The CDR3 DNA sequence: TGTGCCAGCAGTTTAGAAGAGACCCAGTACTTC. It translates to CASSLEETQYF.

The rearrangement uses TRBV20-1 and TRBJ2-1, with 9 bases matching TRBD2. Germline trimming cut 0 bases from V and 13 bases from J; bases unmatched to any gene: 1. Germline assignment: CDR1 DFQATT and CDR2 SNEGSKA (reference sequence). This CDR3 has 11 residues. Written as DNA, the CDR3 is TGCAGTGCTAGAGAGCGGGAGGGCCAGTTCTTC. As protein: CSAREREGQFF.

The DNA of the CDR3 is TGTGCCAGCAGTCTGGATACACTATATGGCTACACCTTC. Translated: CASSLDTLYGYTF. This sequence joins TRBV2 and TRBJ1-2, with D unclear. With 5 bases removed from V and 5 bases from J, the gap between germline ends came to 12 bases. CDR3 length equals 13 residues. Germline CDR1 SNHLY, CDR2 FYNNEI.

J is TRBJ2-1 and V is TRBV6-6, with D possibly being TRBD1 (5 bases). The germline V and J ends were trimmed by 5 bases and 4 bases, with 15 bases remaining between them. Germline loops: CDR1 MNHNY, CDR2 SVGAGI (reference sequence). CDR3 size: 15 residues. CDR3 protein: CASSRQTTQYNEQFF. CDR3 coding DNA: TGTGCCAGCAGTCGACAGACAACCCAATACAATGAGCAGTTCTTC.

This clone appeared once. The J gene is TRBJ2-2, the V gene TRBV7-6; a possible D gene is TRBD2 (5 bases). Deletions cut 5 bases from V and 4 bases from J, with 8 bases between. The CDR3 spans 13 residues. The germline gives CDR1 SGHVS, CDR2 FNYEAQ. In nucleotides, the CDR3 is TGTGCCAGCAGCGCCCGGGGCACCGGGGAGCTGTTTTTT. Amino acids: CASSARGTGELFF.

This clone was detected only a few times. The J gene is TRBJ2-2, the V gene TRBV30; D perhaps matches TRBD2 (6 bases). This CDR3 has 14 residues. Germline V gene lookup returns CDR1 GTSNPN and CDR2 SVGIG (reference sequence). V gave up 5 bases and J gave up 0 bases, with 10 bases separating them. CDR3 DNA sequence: TGTGCCTGGGTGGGGACTTCGAACACCGGGGAGCTGTTTTTT. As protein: CAWVGTSNTGELFF. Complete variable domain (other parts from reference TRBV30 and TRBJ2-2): SQTIHQWPATLVQPVGSPLSLECTVEGTSNPNLYWYRQAAGRGLQLLFYSVGIGQISSEVPQNLSASRPQDRQFILSSKKLLLSDSGFYLCAWVGTSNTGELFFGEGSRLTVL.

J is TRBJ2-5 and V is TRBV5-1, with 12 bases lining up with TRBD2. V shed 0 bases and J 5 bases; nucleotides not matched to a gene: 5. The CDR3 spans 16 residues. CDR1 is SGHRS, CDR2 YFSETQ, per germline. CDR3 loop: CASSLGLAGAGETQYF. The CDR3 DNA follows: TGCGCCAGCAGCTTGGGACTAGCGGGAGCGGGTGAGACCCAGTACTTC.

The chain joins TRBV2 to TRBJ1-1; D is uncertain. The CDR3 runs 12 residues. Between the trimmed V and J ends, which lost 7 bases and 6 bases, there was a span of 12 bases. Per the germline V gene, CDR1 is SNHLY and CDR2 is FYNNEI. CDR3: CASKVGYSEAFF. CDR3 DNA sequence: TGTGCCAGCAAGGTCGGGTATTCTGAAGCTTTCTTT.

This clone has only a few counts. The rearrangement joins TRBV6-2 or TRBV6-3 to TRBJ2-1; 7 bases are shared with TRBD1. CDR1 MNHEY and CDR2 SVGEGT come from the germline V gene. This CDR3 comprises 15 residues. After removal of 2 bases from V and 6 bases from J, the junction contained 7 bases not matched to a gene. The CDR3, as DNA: TGTGCCAGCAGTTACCGGGGACAGTATAGCAATGAGCAGTTCTTC. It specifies CASSYRGQYSNEQFF.

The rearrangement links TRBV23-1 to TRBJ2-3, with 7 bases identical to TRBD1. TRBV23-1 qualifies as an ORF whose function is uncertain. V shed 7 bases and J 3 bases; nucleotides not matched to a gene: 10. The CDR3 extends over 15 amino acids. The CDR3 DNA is TGCGCCAGCACCCGGCTTCCCAGGGGGACAGATACGCAGTATTTT. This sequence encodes CASTRLPRGTDTQYF.

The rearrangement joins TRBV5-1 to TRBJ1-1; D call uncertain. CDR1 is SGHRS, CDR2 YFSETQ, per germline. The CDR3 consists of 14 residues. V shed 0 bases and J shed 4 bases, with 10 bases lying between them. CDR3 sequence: CASSLGLIPTEAFF. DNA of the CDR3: TGCGCCAGCAGCTTGGGGCTCATCCCCACTGAAGCTTTCTTT.

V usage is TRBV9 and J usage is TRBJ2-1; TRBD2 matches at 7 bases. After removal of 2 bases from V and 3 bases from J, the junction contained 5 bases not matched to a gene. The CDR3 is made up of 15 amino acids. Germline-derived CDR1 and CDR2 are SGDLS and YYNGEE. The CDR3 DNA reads TGTGCCAGCAGCGTCGGGTGGGGGGGCTACAATGAGCAGTTCTTC. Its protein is CASSVGWGGYNEQFF.

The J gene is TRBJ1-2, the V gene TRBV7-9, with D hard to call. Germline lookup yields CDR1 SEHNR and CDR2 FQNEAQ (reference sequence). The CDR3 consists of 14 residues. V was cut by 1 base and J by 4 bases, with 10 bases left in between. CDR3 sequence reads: CASSLGASSYGYTF. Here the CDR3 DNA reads TGTGCCAGCAGCTTAGGGGCCAGTTCCTATGGCTACACCTTC.

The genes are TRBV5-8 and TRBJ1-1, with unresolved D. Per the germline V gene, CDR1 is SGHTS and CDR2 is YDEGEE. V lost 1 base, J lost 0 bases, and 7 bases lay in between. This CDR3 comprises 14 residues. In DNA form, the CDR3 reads TGTGCCAGCAGCTTGATGCGGTTGAACACTGAAGCTTTCTTT. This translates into CASSLMRLNTEAFF. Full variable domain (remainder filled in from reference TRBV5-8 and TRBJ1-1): EAGVTQSPTHLIKTRGQQATLRCSPISGHTSVYWYQQALGLGLQFLLWYDEGEERNRGNFPPRFSGRQFPNYSSELNVNALELEDSALYLCASSLMRLNTEAFFGQGTRLTVV.

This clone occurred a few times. In DNA, the CDR3 is TGTGCCAGTAGAGGATGGCGGGGGGCAAACCTTACCTACGAGCAGTACTTC. As protein: CASRGWRGANLTYEQYF. The chain recombines TRBV19 with TRBJ2-7; 8 positions agree with TRBD2. The germline CDR1 and CDR2 sequences are LNHDA and SQIVND (reference sequence). The CDR3 is 17 amino acids. J was trimmed by 2 bases and V by 6 bases; bases with no gene match: 15.

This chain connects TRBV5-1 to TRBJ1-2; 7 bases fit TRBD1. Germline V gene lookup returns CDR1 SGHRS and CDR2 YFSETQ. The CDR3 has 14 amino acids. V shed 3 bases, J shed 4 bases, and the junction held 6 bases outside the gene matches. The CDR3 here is CASSSPGQSYGYTF. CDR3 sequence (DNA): TGCGCCAGCAGCTCGCCGGGACAGAGCTATGGCTACACCTTC.

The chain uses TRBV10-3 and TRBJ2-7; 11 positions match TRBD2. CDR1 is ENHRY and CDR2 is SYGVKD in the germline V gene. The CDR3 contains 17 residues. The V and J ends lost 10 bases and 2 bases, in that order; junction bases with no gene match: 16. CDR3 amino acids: CARQPGLAALCPYEQYF. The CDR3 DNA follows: TGTGCCAGGCAACCGGGACTAGCGGCCTTATGCCCCTACGAGCAGTACTTC.

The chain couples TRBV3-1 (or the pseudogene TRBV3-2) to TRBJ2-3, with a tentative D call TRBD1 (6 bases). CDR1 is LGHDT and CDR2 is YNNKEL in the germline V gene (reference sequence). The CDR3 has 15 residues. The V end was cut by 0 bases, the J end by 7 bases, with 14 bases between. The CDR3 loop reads CASSQDPLGGNTQYF. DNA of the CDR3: TGTGCCAGCAGCCAAGATCCACTAGGGGGAAATACGCAGTATTTT.

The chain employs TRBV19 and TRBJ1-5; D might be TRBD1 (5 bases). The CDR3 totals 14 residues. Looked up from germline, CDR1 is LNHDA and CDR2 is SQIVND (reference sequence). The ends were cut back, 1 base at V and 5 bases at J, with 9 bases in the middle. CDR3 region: CASSIATGDQPQHF. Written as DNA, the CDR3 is TGTGCCAGTAGTATAGCAACGGGGGATCAGCCCCAGCATTTT.

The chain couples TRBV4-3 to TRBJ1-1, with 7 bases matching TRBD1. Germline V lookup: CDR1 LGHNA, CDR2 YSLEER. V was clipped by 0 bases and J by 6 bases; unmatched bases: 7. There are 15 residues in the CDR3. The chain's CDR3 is CASSQDSDRVAEAFF. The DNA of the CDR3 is TGCGCCAGCAGCCAAGATTCCGACAGGGTCGCTGAAGCTTTCTTT.

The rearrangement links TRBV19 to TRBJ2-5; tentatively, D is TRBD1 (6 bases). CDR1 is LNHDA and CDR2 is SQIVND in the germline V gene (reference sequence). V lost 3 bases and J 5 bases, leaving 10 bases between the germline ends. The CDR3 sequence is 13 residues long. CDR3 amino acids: CASSMGHPETQYF. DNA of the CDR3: TGTGCCAGTAGTATGGGACACCCGGAGACCCAGTACTTC.

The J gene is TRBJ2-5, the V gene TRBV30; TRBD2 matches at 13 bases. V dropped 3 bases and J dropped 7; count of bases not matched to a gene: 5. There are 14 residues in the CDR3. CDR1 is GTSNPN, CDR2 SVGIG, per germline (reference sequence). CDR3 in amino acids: CAWRLAGGPGTQYF. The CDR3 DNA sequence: TGTGCCTGGAGACTAGCGGGAGGGCCGGGGACCCAGTACTTC.

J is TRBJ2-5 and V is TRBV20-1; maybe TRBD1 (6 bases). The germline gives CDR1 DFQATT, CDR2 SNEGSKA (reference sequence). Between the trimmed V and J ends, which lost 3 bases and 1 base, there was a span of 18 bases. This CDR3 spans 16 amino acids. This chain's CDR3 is CSASKLSGDPQETQYF. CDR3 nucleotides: TGCAGTGCTAGTAAATTGTCAGGGGACCCCCAAGAGACCCAGTACTTC.

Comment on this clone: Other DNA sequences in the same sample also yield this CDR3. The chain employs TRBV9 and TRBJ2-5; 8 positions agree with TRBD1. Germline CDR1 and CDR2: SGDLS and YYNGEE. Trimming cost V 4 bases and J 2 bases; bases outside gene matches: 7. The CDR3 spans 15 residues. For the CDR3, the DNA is TGTGCCAGCAGCCCGAGCGGACAGGGACAAGAGACCCAGTACTTC. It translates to CASSPSGQGQETQYF.

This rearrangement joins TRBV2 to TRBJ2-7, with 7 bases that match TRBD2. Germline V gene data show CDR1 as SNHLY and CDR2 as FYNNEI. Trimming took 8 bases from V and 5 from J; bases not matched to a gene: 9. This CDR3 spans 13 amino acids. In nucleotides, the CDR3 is TGTGCCAGCTGGCGGCGGGAGTTGGACGAGCAGTACTTC. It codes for CASWRRELDEQYF.

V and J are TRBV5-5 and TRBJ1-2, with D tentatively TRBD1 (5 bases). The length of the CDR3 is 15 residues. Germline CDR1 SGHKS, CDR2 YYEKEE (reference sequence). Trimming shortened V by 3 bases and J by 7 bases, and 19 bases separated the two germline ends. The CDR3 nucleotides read TGTGCCAGCAGCTGGGGCTACGGGGGAATGGGTGGCTACACCTTC. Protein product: CASSWGYGGMGGYTF.

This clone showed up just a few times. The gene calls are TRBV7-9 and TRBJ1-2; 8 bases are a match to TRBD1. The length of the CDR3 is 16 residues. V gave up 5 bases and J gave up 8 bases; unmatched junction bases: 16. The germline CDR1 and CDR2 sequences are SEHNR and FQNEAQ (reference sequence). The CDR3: CASSPTARTGKRGYTF. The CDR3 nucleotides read TGTGCCAGCAGCCCAACAGCGAGGACAGGGAAGCGGGGCTACACCTTC.